These 26 T cell receptor beta chains came from one sample sequenced in a study of T cell responses to AZD1222 COVID-19 vaccine. Method: immunoSEQ multiplex PCR; TCRdb's copy keeps in-frame clones and lacks some. The sample consists of roughly 150,000 clones, approximately 94% of them appearing once. This sample comprised peripheral blood, obtained on day 0 of AZD1222 vaccination. Every receptor here comes from an adult in good health.

The chain uses TRBV9 and TRBJ1-1; D not certain. The CDR3 has 15 amino acids. V shed 3 bases and J shed 1 base, with 13 bases lying between them. Germline V gene sequence: CDR1 SGDLS, CDR2 YYNGEE. Here the CDR3 DNA reads TGTGCCAGCAGCGCGACGGGCTTTGGGAACACTGAAGCTTTCTTT. Amino acid sequence: CASSATGFGNTEAFF.

The rearrangement uses TRBV9 and TRBJ1-1, with TRBD1 as a possible D gene (5 bases). This CDR3 contains 13 residues. Germline lookup yields CDR1 SGDLS and CDR2 YYNGEE. Trimming took off 3 bases at V and 9 bases at J, with 15 bases between the two ends. CDR3 in DNA: TGTGCCAGCAGCGGCGATCTAGGACACCAAGCTTTCTTT. Residues: CASSGDLGHQAFF.

J is TRBJ1-2 and V is TRBV12-3 or TRBV12-4; D is ambiguous. Trimming took 2 bases from V and 11 from J, leaving 15 bases between them. The CDR3 runs to 13 residues. CDR3 in DNA: TGTGCCAGCAGTTTAACGGTTCGGCAGTCTTACACCTTC. Protein: CASSLTVRQSYTF.

V usage is TRBV5-6 and J usage is TRBJ1-2; TRBD1 matches 10 bases. The germline V gene has CDR1 SGHDT and CDR2 YYEEEE. The CDR3 consists of 16 residues. V lost 5 bases and J lost 5; bases outside the gene matches: 12. The CDR3 here is CASRGQGDWSGYGYTF. CDR3 DNA sequence: TGTGCCAGCAGAGGACAGGGGGATTGGTCTGGATATGGCTACACCTTC.

V usage is TRBV7-2 and J usage is TRBJ1-2, with D unresolved. Trimming cost V 1 base and J 5 bases, with 8 bases left between them. The CDR3 length is 13 residues. CDR1 and CDR2 (germline): SGHTA, FQGNSA. The CDR3 DNA follows: TGTGCCAGCAGCTTAGAAGGGTATTATGGCTACACCTTC. It codes for CASSLEGYYGYTF. The full variable domain, in which reference TRBV7-2 and TRBJ1-2 provide the parts outside the CDR3, is GAGVSQSPSNKVTEKGKDVELRCDPISGHTALYWYRQSLGQGLEFLIYFQGNSAPDKSGLPSDRFSAERTGGSVSTLTIQRTQQEDSAVYLCASSLEGYYGYTFGSGTRLTVV.

The chain has TRBV2 and TRBJ2-3; D gene uncertain. This CDR3 comprises 15 residues. Between the trimmed V and J ends, which lost 2 bases and 2 bases, there was a span of 11 bases. Germline lookup yields CDR1 SNHLY and CDR2 FYNNEI. CDR3 sequence (DNA): TGTGCCAGCAGTGAAAGGACCCCCACCACAGATACGCAGTATTTT. Residues: CASSERTPTTDTQYF.

This sequence joins TRBV10-1 and TRBJ2-1; 11 bases line up with TRBD2. V dropped 10 bases and J dropped 6; count of bases not matched to a gene: 5. Germline CDR1 WNHNN, CDR2 SYGVQD (reference sequence). The CDR3 is 13 residues long. CDR3 residues: CATVAGGPNEQFF. The DNA of the CDR3 is TGCGCCACCGTAGCGGGGGGGCCCAATGAGCAGTTCTTC.

This chain uses TRBV7-2 with TRBJ2-3, with a possible D match to TRBD2 (5 bases). The CDR3 length is 16 residues. Germline V gives CDR1 SGHTA, CDR2 FQGNSA. The V end lost 5 bases, the J end lost 7 bases, and 22 bases lay between the germline ends. DNA for the CDR3: TGTGCCAGCAGCCCGCATAGCCTATATAGCGTTAATACGCAGTATTTT. It is translated as CASSPHSLYSVNTQYF.

V and J are TRBV2 and TRBJ2-7; TRBD2 matches at 10 bases. From germline, CDR1 is SNHLY and CDR2 FYNNEI. V gave up 3 bases and J gave up 0 bases; unmatched junction bases: 8. This CDR3 contains 17 residues. This chain's CDR3 is CASSDWLAGAYSYEQYF. In DNA form, the CDR3 reads TGTGCCAGCAGTGATTGGCTAGCGGGGGCCTACTCCTACGAGCAGTACTTC.

The genes are TRBV19 and TRBJ1-2, with TRBD1 as a possible D gene (5 bases). The CDR3 is 14 amino acids. Germline CDR1 and CDR2: LNHDA and SQIVND (reference sequence). Trimming took 5 bases from V and 4 from J, leaving 14 bases between them. The CDR3 sequence: CASSFQGYGYGYTF. DNA for the CDR3: TGTGCCAGTAGTTTTCAGGGATACGGCTATGGCTACACCTTC.

This sequence joins TRBV7-6 and TRBJ1-2; 8 bases map to TRBD1. Germline lookup yields CDR1 SGHVS and CDR2 FNYEAQ. CDR3 length equals 17 residues. The V segment lost 0 bases and the J segment 6 bases; nucleotides outside the gene matches: 12. CDR3 region: CASSLAYEDREGHGYTF. CDR3 nucleotides: TGTGCCAGCAGCTTAGCGTATGAGGACAGGGAGGGCCATGGCTACACCTTC.

The CDR3 loop reads CASSTYRDREEGTQYF. CDR3 nucleotides: TGTGCCAGTAGTACTTACCGGGACAGGGAGGAGGGGACCCAGTACTTC. This sequence joins TRBV19 and TRBJ2-5; TRBD1 agrees at 9 bases. Germline assignment: CDR1 LNHDA and CDR2 SQIVND (reference sequence). The V segment lost 4 bases and the J segment 7 bases; nucleotides outside the gene matches: 13. The CDR3 has 16 residues.

This clone was counted a single time. The chain links TRBV7-9 to TRBJ1-4; D possibly corresponds to TRBD1 (5 bases). This CDR3 has 13 amino acids. V shed 5 bases and J shed 7 bases, with 11 bases lying between them. Germline loops: CDR1 SEHNR, CDR2 FQNEAQ (reference sequence). This chain's CDR3 is CASSPSRAEKLFF. CDR3 sequence (DNA): TGTGCCAGCAGCCCCAGCAGGGCTGAAAAACTGTTTTTT.

The V gene is TRBV2, the J gene TRBJ2-7; D gene uncertain. The CDR3 has 11 residues. With 4 bases removed from V and 5 bases from J, the gap between germline ends came to 6 bases. CDR1 is SNHLY and CDR2 is FYNNEI in the germline V gene. Written as DNA, the CDR3 is TGTGCCAGCAGTGGGCGAAACGAGCAGTACTTC. It is translated as CASSGRNEQYF.

Of note for this clone: The same CDR3 can be traced to other DNA sequences in this sample. The rearrangement joins TRBV9 to TRBJ2-5; D might be TRBD2 (5 bases). CDR1 is SGDLS and CDR2 is YYNGEE in the germline V gene. The CDR3 has 13 residues. Trimming took 0 bases from V and 2 from J, leaving 5 bases between them. The CDR3 DNA sequence: TGTGCCAGCAGCGTAGCGGGGCAAGAGACCCAGTACTTC. It translates to CASSVAGQETQYF.

For the CDR3, the DNA is TGTGCCAGCAGCCTGGGGGGGACGTTGGGTCAGCCCCAGCATTTT. It encodes CASSLGGTLGQPQHF. The chain couples TRBV5-6 to TRBJ1-5, with TRBD1 as a possible D gene (5 bases). This CDR3 has 15 residues. V was shortened by 4 bases and J by 6 bases, with 17 bases between the two germline ends. Germline lookup yields CDR1 SGHDT and CDR2 YYEEEE.

The chain couples TRBV7-9 to TRBJ2-2; D unresolved. The CDR3 sequence is 18 residues long. Germline CDR1 SEHNR, CDR2 FQNEAQ (reference sequence). V lost 5 bases and J 4 bases, leaving 23 bases between the germline ends. CDR3 DNA sequence: TGTGCCAGCAGCCGCAAAAACTTGTATACTGATTTCACCGGGGAGCTGTTTTTT. It encodes CASSRKNLYTDFTGELFF.

This clone showed up just once. V is TRBV30 and J is TRBJ1-1; unclear D gene. CDR1 is GTSNPN, CDR2 SVGIG, per germline (reference sequence). Trimming removed 0 bases at V and 10 bases at J, with 9 bases between. The CDR3 runs to 11 residues. The CDR3, as DNA: TGTGCCTGGAGTGTACTCGGAGGAGCTTTCTTT. Protein sequence: CAWSVLGGAFF.

The J gene is TRBJ1-2, the V gene TRBV7-9; D not resolved. Looked up from germline, CDR1 is SEHNR and CDR2 is FQNEAQ (reference sequence). Trimming removed 1 base from V and 2 bases from J, with 8 bases in between. The CDR3 covers 14 residues. As DNA, the CDR3 is TGTGCCAGCAGCTTAGTAACAGCGAACTATGGCTACACCTTC. Its translation: CASSLVTANYGYTF.

The chain has TRBV4-1 and TRBJ2-5, with 8 nucleotides matching TRBD2. In germline, CDR1 is MGHRA, CDR2 YSYEKL. The CDR3 has 14 residues. V shed 1 base, J shed 4 bases, and the junction held 2 bases outside the gene matches. CDR3 loop: CASSQAGGRETQYF. In DNA, the CDR3 is TGCGCCAGCAGCCAAGCGGGGGGGAGAGAGACCCAGTACTTC.

The chain uses TRBV30 and TRBJ2-2, with TRBD2 as a possible D gene (5 bases). Germline loops: CDR1 GTSNPN, CDR2 SVGIG (reference sequence). This CDR3 is built from 15 residues. The V gene lost 6 bases and the J gene lost 5 bases, with 19 bases spanning the gap. This CDR3 reads CACFGPGVVTGELFF. The CDR3 DNA sequence: TGTGCCTGCTTCGGCCCCGGGGTAGTTACCGGGGAGCTGTTTTTT.

The chain links TRBV11-2 to TRBJ2-5; 11 bases agree with TRBD1. The CDR3 is made up of 15 amino acids. CDR1 is SGHAT, CDR2 FQNNGV, per germline. V shed 1 base, J shed 5 bases, and the junction held 3 bases outside the gene matches. The DNA for the CDR3 is TGTGCCAGCAGCTTAGTCGGGACAGGGGGGGAGACCCAGTACTTC. It encodes CASSLVGTGGETQYF.

The chain is built from TRBV12-3 or TRBV12-4 and TRBJ1-2; possible D gene TRBD1, 5 bases. The CDR3 runs to 13 residues. V dropped 5 bases and J dropped 5 bases, with 12 bases sitting between them. The CDR3 region has the DNA TGTGCCAGCAGTGGGGGGTTCCCATATGGCTACACCTTC. Protein: CASSGGFPYGYTF.

This rearrangement joins TRBV7-9 to TRBJ1-1; no clear D. Germline V lookup: CDR1 SEHNR, CDR2 FQNEAQ (reference sequence). The CDR3 runs to 14 residues. With 1 base removed from V and 4 bases from J, the gap between germline ends came to 10 bases. CDR3 bases: TGTGCCAGCAGCTTAGGGGGATTGGGCACTGAAGCTTTCTTT. Translation: CASSLGGLGTEAFF.

This clone showed up just once. CDR3 nucleotide sequence: TGTGCCAGCAGTGAAGGTGGGCGTCTCTCTGGAAACACCATATATTTT. Translating gives CASSEGGRLSGNTIYF. This chain joins TRBV25-1 and TRBJ1-3; D unresolved. The CDR3 is made up of 16 amino acids. Germline V gene data show CDR1 as MGHDK and CDR2 as SYGVNS. The V end lost 2 bases, the J end lost 0 bases, and 11 bases lay between the germline ends. Full variable domain (missing parts from reference TRBV25-1 and TRBJ1-3): EADIYQTPRYLVIGTGKKITLECSQTMGHDKMYWYQQDPGMELHLIHYSYGVNSTEKGDLSSESTVSRIRTEHFPLTLESARPSHTSQYLCASSEGGRLSGNTIYFGEGSWLTVV.

The chain recombines TRBV28 with TRBJ2-1, with 13 bases matching TRBD2. CDR1 and CDR2 from the germline V gene are MDHEN and SYDVKM. This CDR3 contains 17 residues. V lost 5 bases to trimming and J lost 6 bases; unmatched junction nucleotides: 10. CDR3 residues: CASSTGLAGAPGNEQFF. In nucleotides, the CDR3 is TGTGCCAGCAGTACTGGACTAGCGGGGGCCCCTGGCAATGAGCAGTTCTTC.